The following is a TCR beta chain sequence with its context. What it recognizes is unknown. These data come from a study of cytomegalovirus exposure and HLA in healthy donors. Whole-study results and caveats: In a later analysis, CMV-associated beta chains were mostly HLA-associated, it appeared. HLA allele associations emerged for around 16,000 TCR beta sequences in a later analysis, at 0.05 false discovery rate. Further analysis, carried out later, found HLA-associated TCR beta chains more clonally expanded than equally common other chains.

The primer mix had 60 Vbeta and 13 Jbeta primers. The table came from immunoSEQ multiplex PCR; TCRdb's copy has only in-frame clones and leaves some out. This sample has about 200,000 clones; over 70% occur once, and the top ten carry over 1.5%. Germline V gives CDR1 SQVTM, CDR2 ANQGSEA. V gave up 7 bases and J gave up 6 bases, with 12 bases separating them. The CDR3 runs to 12 residues. Donors in the study were healthy people who gave bone marrow. The sample taken for sequencing was PBMCs. The receptor was derived from a man aged 35 to 55 in good health and CMV-seropositive. The gene calls are TRBV29-1 and TRBJ2-2; D is uncertain. CDR3 residues: CSGGANAGELFF. CDR3 DNA sequence: TGCAGCGGTGGAGCAAACGCCGGGGAGCTGTTTTTT.